These T cell receptor beta chains were read from a single sample in a study of T cells after yellow fever vaccination. TCRdb ran MiXCR on the 5' RACE reads and lists one entry per CDR3 protein. The sample has approximately 450,000 distinct CDR3 sequences, about 17% seen once. The material was PBMCs, obtained before the yellow fever booster vaccination. These receptors were obtained from a man between 18 and 35 years old who received the YFV17D yellow fever vaccine. Each CDR3 is given with its conserved first and last residue. A D gene is named only where the DNA matches it firmly. Only some rows state a clone size, as once, few, many or a class for expanded clones.

clone size: NA; D gene: NA; V gene: TRBV7-6; J gene: TRBJ1-4; CDR3 protein: CASRAVQGPNEKLFF; CDR3 DNA: TGTGCCAGCCGGGCGGTCCAGGGTCCTAATGAAAAACTGTTTTTT
clone size: NA; D gene: TRBD1; V gene: TRBV4-3; J gene: TRBJ2-5; CDR3 protein: CASSHGTGEETQYF; CDR3 DNA: TGCGCCAGCAGCCACGGGACAGGGGAAGAGACCCAGTACTTC
clone size: NA; D gene: TRBD1; V gene: TRBV4-1; J gene: TRBJ2-2; CDR3 protein: CASSQRPGQGTGELFF; CDR3 DNA: TGCGCCAGCAGCCAGAGACCGGGACAGGGGACCGGGGAGCTGTTTTTT
clone size: few; D gene: NA; V gene: TRBV20-1; J gene: TRBJ2-7; CDR3 protein: CSAPDRAYEQYF; CDR3 DNA: TGCAGTGCTCCGGACAGAGCCTACGAGCAGTACTTC
clone size: few; D gene: TRBD1; V gene: TRBV6-5; J gene: TRBJ2-5; CDR3 protein: CASSSLRDREETQYF; CDR3 DNA: TGTGCCAGCAGTTCTCTCCGGGACAGGGAAGAGACCCAGTACTTC
clone size: few; D gene: TRBD2; V gene: TRBV7-3; J gene: TRBJ2-1; CDR3 protein: CASSFSGGGNNEQFF; CDR3 DNA: TGTGCCAGCAGCTTTAGCGGGGGGGGGAACAATGAGCAGTTCTTC
clone size: few; D gene: NA; V gene: TRBV20-1; J gene: TRBJ2-7; CDR3 protein: CSASKGLLGEQYF; CDR3 DNA: TGCAGTGCTAGTAAAGGGTTGCTAGGCGAGCAGTACTTC
clone size: NA; D gene: NA; V gene: TRBV6-6; J gene: TRBJ1-5; CDR3 protein: CASSPAQGRDQPQHF; CDR3 DNA: TGTGCCAGCAGTCCGGCCCAGGGAAGGGATCAGCCCCAGCATTTT
clone size: NA; D gene: TRBD2; V gene: TRBV20-1; J gene: TRBJ2-1; CDR3 protein: CSAGTSGGANSYNEQFF; CDR3 DNA: TGCAGTGCTGGGACTAGCGGGGGGGCAAACTCCTACAATGAGCAGTTCTTC
clone size: NA; D gene: TRBD2; V gene: TRBV4-2; J gene: TRBJ2-2; CDR3 protein: CASSPGQRGLNTGELFF; CDR3 DNA: TGTGCCAGCAGCCCCGGTCAGCGGGGTTTGAACACCGGGGAGCTGTTTTTT
clone size: NA; D gene: NA; V gene: TRBV7-6; J gene: TRBJ1-2; CDR3 protein: CASSLRGGNDYGYTF; CDR3 DNA: TGTGCCAGCAGCTTAAGAGGGGGGAACGACTATGGCTACACCTTC
clone size: NA; D gene: NA; V gene: TRBV6-5; J gene: TRBJ1-5; CDR3 protein: CASSYSSSRGNNQPQHF; CDR3 DNA: TGTGCCAGCAGTTACTCTTCTTCCAGGGGTAACAATCAGCCCCAGCATTTT
clone size: NA; D gene: TRBD2; V gene: TRBV15; J gene: TRBJ2-3; CDR3 protein: CATSRDRTQGARAGGGDTQYF; CDR3 DNA: TGTGCCACCAGCAGAGATAGGACACAAGGTGCCCGAGCGGGGGGTGGAGATACGCAGTATTTT
clone size: NA; D gene: NA; V gene: TRBV6-1; J gene: TRBJ2-1; CDR3 protein: CASSETVYEQFF; CDR3 DNA: TGTGCCAGCAGTGAAACGGTATATGAGCAGTTCTTC
clone size: few; D gene: NA; V gene: TRBV25-1; J gene: TRBJ2-1; CDR3 protein: CASGEDNSYNEQFF; CDR3 DNA: TGTGCCAGTGGGGAGGACAACTCCTACAATGAGCAGTTCTTC
clone size: few; D gene: TRBD1; V gene: TRBV20-1; J gene: TRBJ1-4; CDR3 protein: CSARDLGTDYEKLFF; CDR3 DNA: TGCAGTGCTAGAGATCTGGGGACAGATTATGAAAAACTGTTTTTT
clone size: NA; D gene: TRBD2; V gene: TRBV30; J gene: TRBJ2-1; CDR3 protein: CAWSRLAGDNEQFF; CDR3 DNA: TGTGCCTGGAGTCGACTAGCGGGGGACAATGAGCAGTTCTTC
clone size: few; D gene: NA; V gene: TRBV7-3; J gene: TRBJ2-1; CDR3 protein: CASSLNGGSYNEQFF; CDR3 DNA: TGTGCCAGCAGCTTAAATGGTGGTTCCTACAATGAGCAGTTCTTC
clone size: NA; D gene: TRBD2; V gene: TRBV18; J gene: TRBJ2-3; CDR3 protein: CASSTTSVSTDTQYF; CDR3 DNA: TGTGCCAGCTCAACCACTAGCGTTAGCACAGATACGCAGTATTTT
clone size: few; D gene: TRBD2; V gene: TRBV27; J gene: TRBJ2-1; CDR3 protein: CASSPTSGYNEQFF; CDR3 DNA: TGTGCCAGCAGCCCGACTAGCGGCTACAATGAGCAGTTCTTC
clone size: few; D gene: TRBD1; V gene: TRBV29-1; J gene: TRBJ2-7; CDR3 protein: CSVEDRDRGSEQYF; CDR3 DNA: TGCAGCGTTGAAGATCGGGACAGGGGCTCCGAGCAGTACTTC
clone size: NA; D gene: NA; V gene: TRBV5-4; J gene: TRBJ2-5; CDR3 protein: CASSSLGGAEETQYF; CDR3 DNA: TGTGCCAGCAGCTCATTAGGGGGAGCTGAAGAGACCCAGTACTTC
clone size: NA; D gene: TRBD1; V gene: TRBV6-5; J gene: TRBJ1-1; CDR3 protein: CASRYGTGNTEAFF; CDR3 DNA: TGTGCCAGCAGATACGGGACAGGGAACACTGAAGCTTTCTTT
clone size: few; D gene: NA; V gene: TRBV27; J gene: TRBJ2-5; CDR3 protein: CASSSWTVSQETQYF; CDR3 DNA: TGTGCCAGCAGTTCCTGGACAGTCTCCCAAGAGACCCAGTACTTC
clone size: NA; D gene: NA; V gene: TRBV7-2; J gene: TRBJ2-1; CDR3 protein: CASSSRDSGEQFF; CDR3 DNA: TGTGCCAGCAGCAGCCGGGACTCGGGTGAGCAGTTCTTC
clone size: few; D gene: NA; V gene: TRBV11-2; J gene: TRBJ2-7; CDR3 protein: CASSLTPGIPVSYEQYF; CDR3 DNA: TGTGCCAGCAGCTTAACCCCTGGTATCCCTGTGTCCTACGAGCAGTACTTC
clone size: NA; D gene: TRBD1; V gene: TRBV15; J gene: TRBJ2-3; CDR3 protein: CATSMPQGAVGTDTQYF; CDR3 DNA: TGTGCCACCAGCATGCCCCAGGGGGCGGTGGGCACAGATACGCAGTATTTT
clone size: few; D gene: NA; V gene: TRBV20-1; J gene: TRBJ2-3; CDR3 protein: CSAKNGGTQYF; CDR3 DNA: TGCAGTGCTAAGAATGGGGGCACGCAGTATTTT
clone size: few; D gene: TRBD2; V gene: TRBV20-1; J gene: TRBJ2-1; CDR3 protein: CSATSGGYNEQFF; CDR3 DNA: TGCAGTGCAACTAGCGGGGGGTACAATGAGCAGTTCTTC
clone size: few; D gene: TRBD2; V gene: TRBV5-1; J gene: TRBJ2-3; CDR3 protein: CASRPGLASDTQYF; CDR3 DNA: TGCGCCAGCCGGCCGGGACTAGCGTCAGATACGCAGTATTTT
clone size: few; D gene: NA; V gene: TRBV30; J gene: TRBJ2-5; CDR3 protein: CAWRRETQYF; CDR3 DNA: TGTGCCTGGAGGAGGGAGACCCAGTACTTC
clone size: few; D gene: NA; V gene: TRBV6-5; J gene: TRBJ2-1; CDR3 protein: CASSYQQGSSYNEQFF; CDR3 DNA: TGTGCCAGCAGTTACCAGCAGGGGAGCTCCTACAATGAGCAGTTCTTC
clone size: few; D gene: TRBD2; V gene: TRBV5-1; J gene: TRBJ2-5; CDR3 protein: CASSLAYDPRLAGGETQYF; CDR3 DNA: TGCGCCAGCAGCTTGGCCTATGATCCGAGACTAGCGGGAGGGGAGACCCAGTACTTC